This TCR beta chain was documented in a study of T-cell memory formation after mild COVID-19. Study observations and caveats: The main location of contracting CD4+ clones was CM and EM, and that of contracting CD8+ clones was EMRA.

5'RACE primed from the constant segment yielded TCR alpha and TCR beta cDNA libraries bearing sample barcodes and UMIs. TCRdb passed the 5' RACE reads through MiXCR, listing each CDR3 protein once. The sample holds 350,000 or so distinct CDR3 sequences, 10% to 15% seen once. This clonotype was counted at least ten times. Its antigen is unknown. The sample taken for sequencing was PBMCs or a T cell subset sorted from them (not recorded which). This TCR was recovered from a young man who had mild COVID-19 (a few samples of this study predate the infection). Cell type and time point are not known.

CDR3 region: CASSYQGGAETQYF. DNA for the CDR3: TGTGCCAGCAGCTACCAGGGAGGGGCGGAGACCCAGTACTTC. The chain recombines TRBV9 with TRBJ2-5; TRBD2 aligns across 7 bases. J gave up 5 bases and V 4 bases, and 8 bases lay outside the gene matches. Germline V lookup: CDR1 SGDLS, CDR2 YYNGEE. CDR3 size: 14 residues.